These 21 T cell receptor beta chains were sequenced from one sample in a study of T cell changes during pregnancy in multiple sclerosis. Clones were sequenced by immunoSEQ multiplex PCR, and TCRdb holds only the in-frame ones, with some missing. The repertoire holds over 30,000 clones, with 85% to 95% as singletons. Material for sequencing was PBMCs (not recorded whether the cells were cultured). The receptors were gathered from a female donor with multiple sclerosis, enrolled in a pregnancy study.

The chain couples TRBV7-2 to TRBJ1-2; D remains ambiguous. V was cut by 2 bases and J by 0 bases, with 7 bases left in between. The CDR3 consists of 14 residues. Germline lookup yields CDR1 SGHTA and CDR2 FQGNSA. The CDR3: CASSLSPTNYGYTF. For the CDR3, the DNA is TGTGCCAGCAGCTTATCGCCAACTAACTATGGCTACACCTTC.

The V gene is TRBV7-9, the J gene TRBJ2-7, with D unresolved. The length of the CDR3 is 13 residues. CDR1 is SEHNR, CDR2 FQNEAQ, per germline (reference sequence). Trimming removed 1 base from V and 3 bases from J, with 7 bases in between. CDR3 sequence reads: CASSLVGGYEQYF. The CDR3, as DNA: TGTGCCAGCAGCTTAGTGGGCGGCTACGAGCAGTACTTC.

The chain couples TRBV5-1 to TRBJ2-5; maybe TRBD1 (6 bases). The germline V gene encodes CDR1 SGHRS and CDR2 YFSETQ. CDR3 length equals 14 residues. Between the trimmed V and J ends, which lost 0 bases and 0 bases, there was a span of 6 bases. In nucleotides, the CDR3 is TGCGCCAGCAGCTTGGGACAGGACCAAGAGACCCAGTACTTC. It yields the protein CASSLGQDQETQYF.

The rearrangement links TRBV27 to TRBJ2-3; 8 bases are a match to TRBD2. Germline V CDR1 and CDR2: MNHEY, SMNVEV (reference sequence). V was pared by 5 bases and J by 3 bases, with 10 bases of the junction left unmatched. The CDR3 consists of 16 residues. CDR3 region: CASSLSGTRGTDTQYF. In DNA, the CDR3 is TGTGCCAGCAGTCTCTCCGGGACTAGAGGGACAGATACGCAGTATTTT.

The chain employs TRBV7-3 and TRBJ2-3, with D unclear. Germline CDR1 and CDR2: SGHTA and FQGTGA. This CDR3 has 12 residues. Trimming took 5 bases from V and 8 from J, leaving 11 bases between them. The chain's CDR3 is CASSPRTGTQYF. The CDR3 nucleotides read TGTGCCAGCAGCCCAAGGACGGGTACGCAGTATTTT.

The CDR3 loop reads CATSRDRDSYEQYF. CDR3 DNA: TGTGCCACCAGCAGAGACAGGGATTCCTACGAGCAGTACTTC. This chain connects TRBV15 to TRBJ2-7; possible D gene TRBD1, 5 bases. The CDR3 is 14 residues long. V dropped 0 bases and J dropped 1 base, with 7 bases sitting between them. Per the germline V gene, CDR1 is LNHNV and CDR2 is YYDKDF (reference sequence).

The rearrangement joins TRBV30 to TRBJ1-1, with D possibly TRBD1 on 5 matching bases. With 5 bases removed from V and 3 bases from J, the gap between germline ends came to 10 bases. This CDR3 region has 12 residues. Germline CDR1 is GTSNPN and CDR2 is SVGIG (reference sequence). The CDR3 sequence: CAWGLGDTEAFF. CDR3 in DNA: TGTGCCTGGGGACTGGGGGACACTGAAGCTTTCTTT.

The V and J genes are TRBV13 and TRBJ1-1; 9 bases fit TRBD1. Germline-derived CDR1 and CDR2 are PRHDT and FYEKMQ (reference sequence). V dropped 4 bases and J dropped 4; count of bases not matched to a gene: 4. The CDR3 is 14 residues long. The CDR3 reads CASSSGTGRTEAFF. DNA of the CDR3: TGTGCCAGCAGCTCCGGGACAGGGCGCACTGAAGCTTTCTTT. Full variable domain (missing parts from reference TRBV13 and TRBJ1-1): AAGVIQSPRHLIKEKRETATLKCYPIPRHDTVYWYQQGPGQDPQFLISFYEKMQSDKGSIPDRFSAQQFSDYHSELNMSSLELGDSALYFCASSSGTGRTEAFFGQGTRLTVV.

The V gene is TRBV10-1, the J gene TRBJ2-2; 7 bases fit TRBD2. Trimming cost V 0 bases and J 3 bases; bases outside gene matches: 13. Germline V CDR1 and CDR2: WNHNN, SYGVQD (reference sequence). The CDR3 is 19 amino acids. DNA of the CDR3: TGCGCCAGCAGTGAGTCGGGAGCGGGACCCGCTGCGTACACCGGGGAGCTGTTTTTT. Translation: CASSESGAGPAAYTGELFF.

This sequence joins TRBV9 and TRBJ2-7; the match to TRBD2 covers 11 bases. With 0 bases clipped from V and 5 bases from J, the junction kept 1 base outside the gene matches. The germline CDR1 and CDR2 sequences are SGDLS and YYNGEE. This CDR3 is built from 14 residues. CDR3 nucleotides: TGTGCCAGCAGCGTAGGACTAGCGGGAAACGAGCAGTACTTC. Translation gives CASSVGLAGNEQYF.

The chain links TRBV21-1 to TRBJ1-4. TRBV21-1 is annotated as a pseudogene. This CDR3 spans 16 amino acids. CDR3 sequence reads: CASSPPPKKTNEKLFF. CDR3 nucleotide sequence: TGTGCCAGCAGTCCCCCACCCAAAAAAACTAATGAAAAACTGTTTTTT.

This clone occurred once. V is TRBV11-2 and J is TRBJ2-2, with 9 positions matching TRBD1. The germline gives CDR1 SGHAT, CDR2 FQNNGV. The CDR3 spans 14 residues. The J segment lost 7 bases and the V segment lost 5 bases, leaving 5 bases of the junction unmatched. CDR3 residues: CASSVQGAVGELFF. In DNA form, the CDR3 reads TGTGCCAGCAGCGTACAGGGGGCGGTCGGGGAGCTGTTTTTT.

The J gene is TRBJ1-4, the V gene TRBV18; weak D call: TRBD1 (6 bases). Germline values: CDR1 KGHSH, CDR2 LQKENI. Deletions cut 3 bases from V and 8 bases from J, with 16 bases between. This CDR3 has 15 amino acids. CDR3 DNA: TGTGCCAGCTCACCCCGACAGGCCCCAGACGAAAAACTGTTTTTT. This sequence encodes CASSPRQAPDEKLFF.

V gene TRBV7-2 combines with J gene TRBJ2-7; 10 bases align to TRBD2. The germline CDR1 and CDR2 sequences are SGHTA and FQGNSA. V dropped 1 base and J dropped 3; count of bases not matched to a gene: 3. The length of the CDR3 is 15 residues. In DNA, the CDR3 is TGTGCCAGCAGCTTAGGCGCTAGCGGGAGCTACGAGCAGTACTTC. Amino acids: CASSLGASGSYEQYF. Using reference TRBV7-2 and TRBJ2-7 for the parts outside the CDR3, the full variable domain is GAGVSQSPSNKVTEKGKDVELRCDPISGHTALYWYRQSLGQGLEFLIYFQGNSAPDKSGLPSDRFSAERTGGSVSTLTIQRTQQEDSAVYLCASSLGASGSYEQYFGPGTRLTVT.

The CDR3 loop is CARVARGRDQICSCSYNEQFF. In nucleotides, the CDR3 is TGCGCCAGGGTTGCCAGGGGCCGGGACCAGATTTGTTCCTGCTCCTACAATGAGCAGTTCTTC. This sequence joins TRBV5-1 and TRBJ2-1; D perhaps matches TRBD1 (6 bases). Germline V CDR1 and CDR2: SGHRS, YFSETQ. The CDR3 totals 21 residues. V dropped 8 bases and J dropped 0 bases, with 33 bases sitting between them.

The CDR3 loop reads CASSLAGTGGAESYGYTF. CDR3 nucleotide sequence: TGCGCCAGCAGCTTGGCCGGGACAGGGGGCGCAGAATCCTATGGCTACACCTTC. V usage is TRBV5-1 and J usage is TRBJ1-2, with 12 bases aligning to TRBD1. CDR3 length: 18 residues. V shed 0 bases, J shed 4 bases, and the junction held 10 bases outside the gene matches. CDR1 SGHRS and CDR2 YFSETQ come from the germline V gene.

This clone has only one observation. V and J are TRBV2 and TRBJ1-1, with 7 nucleotides matching TRBD1. The CDR3 loop spans 15 amino acids. Germline CDR1 and CDR2: SNHLY and FYNNEI. V lost 2 bases to trimming and J lost 8 bases; unmatched junction nucleotides: 11. The CDR3 spells CASSERNNRDSEAFF. For the CDR3, the DNA is TGTGCCAGCAGTGAACGAAACAACAGGGACAGCGAAGCTTTCTTT.

The CDR3, as DNA: TGTGCCAGCAGTTTATTAGATTCAGGGAATAATGAGCAGTTCTTC. Encoded protein: CASSLLDSGNNEQFF. This chain connects TRBV28 to TRBJ2-1; D might be TRBD1 (5 bases). Germline V CDR1 and CDR2: MDHEN, SYDVKM. The germline V and J ends were trimmed by 1 base and 7 bases, with 14 bases remaining between them. The CDR3 runs to 15 residues.

This clone was picked up one time. This chain connects TRBV18 to TRBJ1-1; a possible D gene is TRBD1 (5 bases). This CDR3 comprises 13 residues. Germline V gene lookup returns CDR1 KGHSH and CDR2 LQKENI. With 3 bases removed from V and 3 bases from J, the gap between germline ends came to 8 bases. The CDR3 is CASSPRGDTEAFF. CDR3 sequence (DNA): TGTGCCAGCTCACCGAGAGGGGACACTGAAGCTTTCTTT.

The rearrangement uses TRBV5-6 and TRBJ1-5; no clear D gene. The CDR3 is 16 amino acids. Per germline, CDR1 SGHDT and CDR2 YYEEEE. V lost 0 bases and J 4 bases, leaving 14 bases between the germline ends. Written as DNA, the CDR3 is TGTGCCAGCAGCTTGGATGGAGGTATAGGAAATCAGCCCCAGCATTTT. This codes for CASSLDGGIGNQPQHF.

The chain employs TRBV19 and TRBJ1-1; TRBD1 aligns across 7 bases. V gave up 9 bases and J gave up 1 base; unmatched junction bases: 8. Germline values: CDR1 LNHDA, CDR2 SQIVND (reference sequence). The CDR3 runs 14 residues. CDR3 loop: CASQTTGSNTEAFF. CDR3 bases: TGTGCCAGCCAAACGACAGGGTCGAACACTGAAGCTTTCTTT.